What follows are 15 T cell receptor beta chains derived from one specimen sequenced in a study of blood T cells in healthy people across ages. Primed by a sample-barcoded 5' primer and a J-beta primer mix, a second PCR proceeded for about 6 to 11 cycles. One entry per CDR3 protein results from TCRdb running MiXCR on the 5' RACE reads. The table includes under 950,000 distinct CDR3 sequences, 22% detected once. What was sequenced was blood. These receptors were obtained from a man between 70 and 80 years old in good health.

The chain carries TRBV12-3 or TRBV12-4 and TRBJ2-5; D gene uncertain. V lost 3 bases and J lost 6, with 11 bases in between. The length of the CDR3 is 13 residues. In DNA, the CDR3 is TGTGCCAGCAGTTTTGACGGCATGCAGACCCAGTACTTC. This gives the protein CASSFDGMQTQYF.

This clonotype was observed a handful of times. This chain uses TRBV6-1 with TRBJ2-5; 13 nucleotides align to TRBD2. The CDR3 has 18 amino acids. Germline CDR1 and CDR2: MNHNS and SASEGT. With 6 bases clipped from V and 2 bases from J, the junction kept 12 bases outside the gene matches. The CDR3 region has the DNA TGTGCCAGCAGCTTCCTGATGACTAGCGGGAGGCCTCAAGAGACCCAGTACTTC. This gives the protein CASSFLMTSGRPQETQYF.

This clonotype was seen a few times. The gene calls are TRBV11-2 and TRBJ1-2; 8 bases align to TRBD1. The CDR3 runs 16 residues. Per the germline V gene, CDR1 is SGHAT and CDR2 is FQNNGV. V shed 5 bases and J 4 bases; nucleotides not matched to a gene: 12. The CDR3 DNA sequence: TGTGCCAGCAGCGCGACCTCAGGGGGCTCTAGCTATGGCTACACCTTC. Encoded protein: CASSATSGGSSYGYTF.

A few counts support this clonotype. This rearrangement joins TRBV29-1 to TRBJ2-1, with D uncertain. Germline V lookup: CDR1 SQVTM, CDR2 ANQGSEA. The CDR3 is 11 amino acids. With 6 bases removed from V and 4 bases from J, the gap between germline ends came to 7 bases. The CDR3 nucleotides read TGCAGCGTGGCACAATACAATGAGCAGTTCTTC. Amino acid sequence: CSVAQYNEQFF.

The chain combines TRBV29-1 with TRBJ1-3, with TRBD1 as a possible D gene (5 bases). This CDR3 is 13 amino acids long. V lost 7 bases to trimming and J lost 11 bases, with 21 bases between them. CDR1 is SQVTM and CDR2 is ANQGSEA in the germline V gene. DNA for the CDR3: TGCAGCGCTCGGGACGGTACATCTAAAGCCATATATTTT. Protein: CSARDGTSKAIYF. The full variable domain, rest sourced from reference TRBV29-1 and TRBJ1-3, is SAVISQKPSRDICQRGTSLTIQCQVDSQVTMMFWYRQQPGQSLTLIATANQGSEATYESGFVIDKFPISRPNLTFSTLTVSNMSPEDSSIYLCSARDGTSKAIYFGEGSWLTVV.

The genes are TRBV6-5 and TRBJ2-3, with 8 nucleotides matching TRBD2. The germline CDR1 and CDR2 sequences are MNHEY and SVGAGI. The CDR3 is made up of 17 amino acids. V lost 7 bases to trimming and J lost 1 base; unmatched junction nucleotides: 13. The CDR3 spells CASTLKATSGGTDTQYF. Written as DNA, the CDR3 is TGTGCCAGCACCCTCAAGGCCACTAGCGGCGGCACAGATACGCAGTATTTT.

This chain joins TRBV6-1 and TRBJ2-5; perhaps TRBD2 as D (6 bases). V gave up 7 bases and J gave up 4 bases, with 16 bases separating them. The CDR3 is made up of 14 amino acids. CDR1 and CDR2 (germline): MNHNS, SASEGT. This CDR3 reads CASKLGGAPETQYF. The DNA for the CDR3 is TGTGCCAGCAAACTCGGGGGAGCCCCAGAGACCCAGTACTTC.

This chain links TRBV7-3 with TRBJ1-1; D gene uncertain. This CDR3 has 13 amino acids. Trimming removed 8 bases at V and 0 bases at J, with 10 bases between. Germline-derived CDR1 and CDR2 are SGHTA and FQGTGA. The CDR3 DNA reads as TGTGCCAGCCGAAGAAACCTGAACACTGAAGCTTTCTTT. The encoded protein is CASRRNLNTEAFF.

This chain connects TRBV27 to TRBJ2-2, with D possibly matching TRBD2 (6 bases). The CDR3 runs to 16 residues. The germline V gene encodes CDR1 MNHEY and CDR2 SMNVEV (reference sequence). The V end lost 2 bases, the J end lost 9 bases, and 19 bases lay between the germline ends. The CDR3 DNA reads TGTGCCAGCAGTTTAATCCCGGGAGTAAGGACCAGGGAGCTGTTTTTT. It codes for CASSLIPGVRTRELFF.

This clonotype showed up just a few times. V and J are TRBV12-3 or TRBV12-4 and TRBJ2-5; 9 nucleotides agree with TRBD2. The CDR3 has 16 amino acids. V dropped 3 bases and J dropped 5; count of bases not matched to a gene: 10. CDR3 DNA: TGTGCCAGCAGTTTCCCCTCAGCGGGAGGCTGTGAGACCCAGTACTTC. As protein: CASSFPSAGGCETQYF.

The J gene is TRBJ1-5, the V gene TRBV11-2, with D possibly TRBD1 on 6 matching bases. CDR3 size: 15 residues. The V and J ends lost 2 bases and 4 bases respectively, with 12 bases between them. Germline CDR1 and CDR2: SGHAT and FQNNGV. The CDR3 loop reads CASSLSGGGNQPQHF. The CDR3, as DNA: TGTGCCAGCAGCTTATCCGGGGGCGGGAATCAGCCCCAGCATTTT.

This clonotype was detected only a few times. The chain couples TRBV27 to TRBJ2-3; the D is unclear. V was pared by 0 bases and J by 0 bases, with 7 bases between. This CDR3 is built from 15 residues. The germline CDR1 and CDR2 sequences are MNHEY and SMNVEV (reference sequence). The CDR3: CASSLSWLSTDTQYF. The DNA of the CDR3 is TGTGCCAGCAGTTTATCGTGGCTCAGCACAGATACGCAGTATTTT.

This chain uses TRBV11-2 with TRBJ1-2; TRBD1 might be the D (6 bases). Germline V gene data show CDR1 as SGHAT and CDR2 as FQNNGV. V gave up 6 bases and J gave up 5 bases, with 13 bases separating them. The CDR3 covers 13 residues. CDR3 region: CASRRGAWYGYTF. For the CDR3, the DNA is TGTGCCAGCAGAAGGGGGGCCTGGTATGGCTACACCTTC.

The chain joins TRBV18 to TRBJ2-7; 11 nucleotides align to TRBD2. The J call may be mistaken, given a closer DNA end match to TRBJ2-1. Germline loops: CDR1 KGHSH, CDR2 LQKENI. The CDR3 sequence is 17 residues long. The CDR3 reads CASSEGTSGGNYNEQFF. The CDR3 coding sequence is TGTGCCAGCTCAGAAGGGACTAGCGGAGGAAACTACAATGAGCAGTTCTTC.

This clonotype was recorded a few times. This chain uses TRBV20-1 with TRBJ2-3, with 10 nucleotides matching TRBD2. The CDR3 runs to 16 residues. From germline, CDR1 is DFQATT and CDR2 SNEGSKA (reference sequence). Trimming removed 0 bases from V and 2 bases from J; junction bases left unmatched: 5. The DNA of the CDR3 is TGCAGTGCTAGAGACTTAGCGGGGGGAACCACAGATACGCAGTATTTT. This translates into CSARDLAGGTTDTQYF.